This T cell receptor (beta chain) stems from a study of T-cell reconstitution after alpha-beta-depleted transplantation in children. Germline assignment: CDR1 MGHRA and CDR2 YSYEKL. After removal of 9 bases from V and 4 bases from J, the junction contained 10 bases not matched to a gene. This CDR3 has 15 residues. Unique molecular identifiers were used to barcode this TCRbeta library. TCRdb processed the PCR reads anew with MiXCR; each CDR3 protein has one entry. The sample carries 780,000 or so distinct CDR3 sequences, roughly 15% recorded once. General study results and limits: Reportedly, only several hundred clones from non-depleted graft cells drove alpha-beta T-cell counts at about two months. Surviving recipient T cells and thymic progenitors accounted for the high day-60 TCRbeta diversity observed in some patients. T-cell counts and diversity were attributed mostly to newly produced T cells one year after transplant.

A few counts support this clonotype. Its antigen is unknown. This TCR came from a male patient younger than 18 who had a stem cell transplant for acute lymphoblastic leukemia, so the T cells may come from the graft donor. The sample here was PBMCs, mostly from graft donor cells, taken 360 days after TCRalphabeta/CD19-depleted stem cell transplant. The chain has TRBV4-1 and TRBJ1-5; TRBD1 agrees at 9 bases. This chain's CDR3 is CASKPTGTGNQPQHF. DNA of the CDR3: TGCGCCAGTAAGCCTACCGGGACAGGGAATCAGCCCCAGCATTTT.